The T cell receptor (beta chain) described here comes from a study of shared clonotypes between healthy human individuals. Whole-study findings and limits: Researchers sampled only blood; tissue repertoires likely differ.

Unsorted PBMC DNA sequencing spanned ten immunoSEQ deep assay plates. Profiling relied on immunoSEQ multiplex PCR, and the TCRdb table lists in-frame clones only, not all of them. The sample yields about 480,000 clones, 75% to 80% seen once. Turning to this clone: Its antigen is undetermined. Mismatch with germline at one junction end may stem from a read error.

Study donors comprised healthy, HIV-negative adults devoid of recent acute infection or vaccination. In unsorted samples, genomic DNA was obtained using 90 million or so PBMCs. This clonotype was obtained from a woman aged 40 to 50 in good health. Some clones in this sample may be carry-over from other donors' samples. Specimen: PBMCs.

The CDR3 region has the DNA TGTGCCAGCAGTGATGGTCCCCAGCCGACTCCACCAGATTTT. Translated: CASSDGPQPTPPDF. The chain combines TRBV2 with TRBJ1-3; no reliable D call. The CDR3 is 14 residues long. CDR1 and CDR2 from the germline V gene are SNHLY and FYNNEI.